The entry below describes one TCR beta chain. This clonotype was detected a few times. Its antigen remains undetermined. No much larger clonotype is one base removed from it; base qualities were not supplied. These data are taken from a study of blood T cells in healthy people across ages (dated by TCRdb to about 2015). A note on the overall study: In model experiments, template switching captured roughly one uniquely barcoded TCR beta cDNA molecule for every two T cells. Using deep sequencing normalized with unique cDNA molecular identifiers, the study measured how TCR beta repertoire diversity changes with age. Donors were grouped into four age groups: young (average 16 years), middle-aged (approximately 41), aged (around 60) and long-lived (just over 80). The study analyzed two additional independent replicas of 1 million unique cDNA reads from the same blood draw for two donors, one aged 18 to 29 and one aged 80 or older.

Library preparation employed 5' RACE. Sequencing was carried out with an Illumina HiSeq 2500. A second 7 to 11 cycle PCR used a sample-barcoded 5' primer and a J-beta primer mix. A template-switch 5' adaptor carrying 12 random nucleotides introduced a unique molecular identifier onto each TCR beta cDNA molecule. Each sample yielded at least 2.5 million CDR3-containing paired-end reads. First-strand cDNA was synthesized from all RNA with the Mint cDNA synthesis kit, primed by a TRBC-specific oligonucleotide. Following uracil-DNA glycosylase treatment, a first 18-cycle PCR with universal primers M1SS and BC2_uni_R was performed on all cDNA. On the study's bioinformatics: For normalization, 1 million high-quality reads were randomly selected from each sample, with every read carrying a distinct molecular identifier. Instead of being binned into consensus sequences, reads with shared molecular identifiers were discarded. MiTCR, run with a Q25 quality threshold and the strictest error-elimination algorithm, handled CDR3 identification, clonotype clustering and error correction. A nonparametric unseen species model with Euler transformation was used to estimate lower-bound total TCR beta diversity. The public reads were reprocessed in TCRdb via fastp at Q25 and MiXCR, keeping in-frame beta chains. Each entry merges the rows of one CDR3 protein and shows their most common DNA and genes. The V and J calls come from TCRdb's annotation, not from the publication. The table for this sample lists approximately 800,000 distinct CDR3 sequences; roughly 26% of them were counted only once. The top ten hold under 3% of the sample.

Beyond this particular receptor, the publication reports: Observed TCR beta diversity per million T cells fell roughly linearly with age, and a significant reduction was already apparent by age around 36. Compared with the aged group, the long-lived group had more naive CD4+ T cells, fewer expanded clones and increased TCR diversity, suggesting age selection. Estimates of total diversity based on one million sequenced T cells were considered lower bounds and underestimates. The percentage of naive T cells measured by flow cytometry correlated strongly with observed TCR beta diversity. Because donor CMV infection status was unknown, age-related changes in expanded clonotypes were potentially confounded. Conclusive comparison of naive and antigen-experienced compartments was prevented by the profiling of bulk unsorted PBMCs.

Systemically healthy Caucasian individuals from Russia, some 36 in total and aged about 6 to 95 years, were included as donors. Around 10 milliliters of peripheral blood were collected from each donor into EDTA-treated Vacutainer tubes. Ficoll-Paque density-gradient centrifugation was used to isolate PBMCs, with at least 6.5 million per sample. Total RNA was extracted from PBMCs with Trizol reagent, with at least 6 micrograms obtained per sample. The percentages of naive CD45RAhigh/CD27high T cells were determined by flow cytometry on a PBMC aliquot from every donor. The data were also submitted as part of a second study, on T cells of mothers and their children. Per the second study: Nine systemically healthy Caucasian individuals, comprising three mothers and their six children, were included as donors. cDNA synthesis used all of the extracted RNA, with approximately 1.4 ug of RNA in each 15 ul reaction. In the second PCR, the M1S primer introduced both the sample barcodes and 2-4 random nucleotides. Over 8 million TCR beta CDR3 reads were obtained for each mother, and some 3 million reads were obtained for each child. Thymic selection shapes the output of TCR recombination in a similar way in related and unrelated pairs, and inherited differences have a minor effect. Normalized repertoire overlap in related mother-child pairs was always slightly higher than in unrelated mother-child pairs, but the difference was never significant. With a sensitivity of about 100 clones per million clonotypes, no persistent microchimeric T cell clones were detected. To look for features that set related mother-child pairs apart from unrelated individuals, the researchers ran deep NGS to compare the TCR beta repertoires of mothers and children. Mothers averaged approximately 41 +/- 4 years of age and children averaged roughly 10 +/- 4 years. After adapter ligation with NEBNext reagents, the libraries were sequenced on Illumina HiSeq 2000 with 100+100 nt paired-end reads. Mother and child libraries were prepared a month apart and sequenced in separate runs to prevent cross-contamination. Between roughly 500,000 and 2,100,000 distinct TCR beta clonotypes were identified per donor. Naive TCR beta clonotypes were estimated from low-frequency clonotypes matched to each donor's FACS-determined naive share, without sorting.

The sequence was obtained from a boy under 18 in good health. Material: blood.

CDR3 loop: CASSPLMSGEETQYF. The nucleotide sequence is given as TGTGCCAGCAGTCCCCTAATGTCAGGGGAAGAGACCCAGTACTTC. The chain couples TRBV12-3 or TRBV12-4 to TRBJ2-1; the D region possibly corresponds to TRBD1 (6 bases align). The tail of the sequence fits TRBJ2-5 better, so the J call may be wrong. The cysteine opens and the phenylalanine closes a CDR3 of 15 amino acids. Only CDR3 DNA remains: 45 bases, in frame from the first base.